The source of this TCR beta chain is a study of blood T cells in healthy people across ages. For every donor, a draw yielded around 10 milliliters of peripheral blood. Alongside a J-beta primer mix, a sample-barcoded 5' primer served in a second PCR lasting 7 to 11 cycles. TCRdb reprocessed the 5' RACE reads via MiXCR and lists one record per CDR3 protein. The sample consists of 450,000 to 600,000 distinct CDR3 sequences, 27% of them appearing once. The CDR3 has 13 amino acids. V lost 5 bases to trimming and J lost 4 bases, with 12 bases between them. Germline V CDR1 and CDR2: MNHEY, SVGAGI. The same sample was also used in a study of T cells of mothers and their children.

The chain has TRBV6-5 and TRBJ2-7, with TRBD1 as a possible D gene (6 bases). Sequences were obtained from blood. The clonotype was recovered from a boy aged 2 to 10 in good health. The CDR3 coding sequence is TGTGCCAGCAGTGCCGGACAGACTTACGAGCAGTACTTC. Protein product: CASSAGQTYEQYF.